One TCR beta chain is described in this entry. Under the authors' procedure: Amplification from reference gene primers served as the basis for estimated nucleated cell counts. Method: immunoSEQ multiplex PCR; TCRdb's copy keeps in-frame clones and lacks some. The DNA gave D and trimming, while V, J and clone size come from that table. The table includes approximately 52,000 clones, 65% to 90% detected once. This sample was included in a study of blood T cell repertoires in COVID-19. J gave up 6 bases and V 2 bases, and 13 bases lay outside the gene matches. The V gene's germline CDR1 is KGHSH and CDR2 LQKENI. The CDR3 spans 16 residues.

The receptor's source is a human donor in a cohort sampled during active COVID-19. Source material: peripheral blood. The V call is TRBV18, the J call TRBJ2-7, with TRBD1 matching 7 bases. Written as DNA, the CDR3 is TGTGCCAGCTCACCAGCCCCCGGGACAGTCGTCGGCGAGCAGTACTTC. Translated: CASSPAPGTVVGEQYF.